The next 22 T cell receptor beta chains were all read from a single sample in a study of blood T cells in healthy people across ages. Combining a sample-barcoded 5' primer with a J-beta primer mix, a second PCR ran for about 7 to 12 cycles. MiXCR, run by TCRdb on the 5' RACE reads, gives a single entry per CDR3 protein. The sample records 550,000 to 750,000 distinct CDR3 sequences, 20% to 25% being singletons. The source material was blood. The receptors derive from a man in his 70s in good health.

The chain uses TRBV6-1 and TRBJ1-4; no reliable D call. Deletions cut 6 bases from V and 0 bases from J, with 2 bases between. CDR1 MNHNS and CDR2 SASEGT come from the germline V gene. This CDR3 is 12 amino acids long. CDR3 amino acids: CASSATNEKLFF. The CDR3 DNA follows: TGTGCCAGCAGCGCAACTAATGAAAAACTGTTTTTT.

This chain uses TRBV2 with TRBJ2-7; 8 bases fit TRBD2. The CDR3 loop spans 16 amino acids. V shed 0 bases, J shed 2 bases, and the junction held 6 bases outside the gene matches. CDR1 SNHLY and CDR2 FYNNEI come from the germline V gene. In nucleotides, the CDR3 is TGTGCCAGCAGTGAAGCGGCAGCGGGAGCTACCTACGAGCAGTACTTC. Protein product: CASSEAAAGATYEQYF.

The chain links TRBV24-1 to TRBJ2-3; D may be TRBD1 (6 bases). V dropped 7 bases and J dropped 1 base, with 14 bases sitting between them. Germline loops: CDR1 KGHDR, CDR2 SFDVKD. The CDR3 has 15 residues. CDR3 in DNA: TGTGCCACCAGCGTCTACAGGGACGGCACAGATACGCAGTATTTT. Translating gives CATSVYRDGTDTQYF.

The chain combines TRBV10-3 with TRBJ2-3; 9 nucleotides line up with TRBD1. The CDR3 is 12 amino acids. The V gene's germline CDR1 is ENHRY and CDR2 SYGVKD. V shed 10 bases and J 4 bases; nucleotides not matched to a gene: 3. The CDR3 coding sequence is TGTGCCACCAGGGACAGGGCAGATACGCAGTATTTT. Amino acids: CATRDRADTQYF.

The genes are TRBV7-9 and TRBJ2-5; D might be TRBD1 (6 bases). Germline CDR1 reads SEHNR; CDR2 reads FQNEAQ (reference sequence). The CDR3 has 13 residues. The V end was cut by 6 bases, the J end by 3 bases, with 11 bases between. The CDR3 sequence: CASRNRVEETQYF. CDR3 DNA sequence: TGTGCCAGCAGAAACAGGGTGGAAGAGACCCAGTACTTC.

This clonotype was observed a few times. The rearrangement links TRBV5-1 to TRBJ2-2; 7 nucleotides align to TRBD2. V was clipped by 4 bases and J by 1 base; unmatched bases: 4. Germline loops: CDR1 SGHRS, CDR2 YFSETQ. The CDR3 runs to 15 residues. The CDR3 sequence is CASSHGLGNTGELFF. CDR3 sequence (DNA): TGCGCCAGCAGCCACGGACTAGGGAACACCGGGGAGCTGTTTTTT.

The V call is TRBV6-2 or TRBV6-3, the J call TRBJ2-3; 8 bases align to TRBD2. With 7 bases clipped from V and 5 bases from J, the junction kept 8 bases outside the gene matches. The CDR3 runs to 14 residues. The V gene's germline CDR1 is MNHEY and CDR2 SVGEGT. The CDR3 loop is CASTRGGEEDTQYF. The CDR3 DNA sequence: TGTGCCAGCACACGGGGGGGTGAGGAAGATACGCAGTATTTT.

The J gene is TRBJ1-3, the V gene TRBV20-1; D is uncertain. This CDR3 has 13 residues. The V gene lost 1 base and the J gene lost 2 bases, with 6 bases spanning the gap. The germline V gene encodes CDR1 DFQATT and CDR2 SNEGSKA (reference sequence). In DNA, the CDR3 is TGCAGTGCTAGAGTGGGCACTGGAAACACCATATATTTT. Amino acids: CSARVGTGNTIYF.

This clonotype was detected a few times. The chain combines TRBV28 with TRBJ1-2; 8 nucleotides align to TRBD1. The ends lost 7 bases at V and 2 bases at J; junction bases unmatched: 3. From germline, CDR1 is MDHEN and CDR2 SYDVKM. CDR3 length: 13 residues. The chain's CDR3 is CASTTGVNYGYTF. The CDR3 DNA follows: TGTGCCAGCACGACAGGGGTAAACTATGGCTACACCTTC.

The rearrangement links TRBV20-1 to TRBJ2-3, with 8 bases lining up with TRBD1. The trim removed 6 bases at V and 0 bases at J, leaving 8 bases unmatched. CDR3 size: 15 residues. Germline V gene data show CDR1 as DFQATT and CDR2 as SNEGSKA (reference sequence). CDR3 residues: CSALDRGTSTDTQYF. The CDR3 bases are TGCAGTGCCCTAGACAGGGGAACGAGCACAGATACGCAGTATTTT.

Comments on this clonotype: With a much larger clone just one base away, this may be a read error. The chain links TRBV2 to TRBJ2-7; unclear D gene. CDR1 is SNHLY, CDR2 FYNNEI, per germline. CDR3 size: 15 residues. The CDR3 DNA sequence: TGTACCAGCAGTAGGGATTTTTCTAGCTCCTACGAGCAGTACTTC. Encoded protein: CTSSRDFSSSYEQYF. The full variable domain, its missing parts supplied by reference TRBV2 and TRBJ2-7, is EPEVTQTPSHQVTQMGQEVILRCVPISNHLYFYWYRQILGQKVEFLVSFYNNEISEKSEIFDDQFSVERPDGSNFTLKIRSTKLEDSAMYFCTSSRDFSSSYEQYFGPGTRLTVT.

The gene calls are TRBV10-3 and TRBJ2-1; 8 positions match TRBD2. Trimming took 11 bases from V and 5 from J; bases not matched to a gene: 11. CDR3 length equals 14 residues. Germline V gene data show CDR1 as ENHRY and CDR2 as SYGVKD. The CDR3, as DNA: TGTGCCGCATCCTCGGGACTAGTCGACAATGAGCAGTTCTTC. Encoded protein: CAASSGLVDNEQFF.

The rearrangement links TRBV6-6 to TRBJ2-3; D is ambiguous. Germline V lookup: CDR1 MNHNY, CDR2 SVGAGI (reference sequence). V was trimmed by 0 bases and J by 3 bases, leaving 4 bases between them. The CDR3 has 13 amino acids. The CDR3 DNA reads as TGTGCCAGCAGTTACTCGTGGACAGATACGCAGTATTTT. Amino acid sequence: CASSYSWTDTQYF.

The sample holds a few counts of this clonotype. The chain joins TRBV3-1 to TRBJ2-1; TRBD2 matches 12 bases. The CDR3 has 16 amino acids. In germline, CDR1 is LGHDT, CDR2 YNNKEL (reference sequence). V lost 0 bases and J lost 5; bases outside the gene matches: 2. Here the CDR3 DNA reads TGTGCCAGCAGCCAAGAGAGACTAGCGGGAGACAATGAGCAGTTCTTC. This sequence encodes CASSQERLAGDNEQFF.

This clonotype was recorded at least ten times. The CDR3 DNA sequence: TGTGCCAGCAGTTTATCGGTCCAAGAGACCCAGTACTTC. Protein sequence: CASSLSVQETQYF. The chain is built from TRBV28 and TRBJ2-5; no firm D call. V was clipped by 1 base and J by 1 base, with 4 bases between them. Germline V lookup: CDR1 MDHEN, CDR2 SYDVKM. CDR3 length equals 13 residues.

The chain employs TRBV5-1 and TRBJ1-3, with 10 positions matching TRBD1. Unmatched junction bases numbered 7, after V lost 3 bases and J lost 4 bases. CDR1 SGHRS and CDR2 YFSETQ come from the germline V gene. The CDR3 loop spans 16 amino acids. CDR3 DNA sequence: TGCGCCAGCAGCTCCGGGACAGGGGCTGCCGGAAACACCATATATTTT. Its protein is CASSSGTGAAGNTIYF.

The rearrangement uses TRBV7-6 and TRBJ2-1; D is unresolved. The J call may not be correct, given that the DNA end is closer to TRBJ2-7. Germline V gene sequence: CDR1 SGHVS, CDR2 FNYEAQ. The CDR3 has 15 residues. In nucleotides, the CDR3 is TGTGCCAGCAGCTTAGGTATTCCTCCTTACTACGAGCAGTACTTC. Translation: CASSLGIPPYYEQYF.

This clonotype was detected a few times. CDR3 sequence (DNA): TGTGCCAGCAGCCAAGATCCAAGCGGCGGAAACACCATATATTTT. Translation: CASSQDPSGGNTIYF. The rearrangement uses TRBV3-1 and TRBJ1-3; D is unresolved. The CDR3 totals 15 residues. V lost 0 bases and J 4 bases, leaving 10 bases between the germline ends. The germline gives CDR1 LGHDT, CDR2 YNNKEL (reference sequence). The complete variable domain, with remaining parts taken from reference TRBV3-1 and TRBJ1-3, reads DTAVSQTPKYLVTQMGNDKSIKCEQNLGHDTMYWYKQDSKKFLKIMFSYNNKELIINETVPNRFSPKSPDKAHLNLHINSLELGDSAVYFCASSQDPSGGNTIYFGEGSWLTVV.

This clonotype was seen repeatedly, ten times or more. V usage is TRBV5-1 and J usage is TRBJ2-5, with D perhaps TRBD2 (6 bases). Germline V gene data show CDR1 as SGHRS and CDR2 as YFSETQ. V lost 1 base to trimming and J lost 1 base, with 11 bases between them. The CDR3 contains 15 residues. The CDR3 DNA reads TGCGCCAGCAGCTTGACTAGCCAGGGCCAAGAGACCCAGTACTTC. As protein: CASSLTSQGQETQYF.

This clonotype was seen a handful of times. This sequence joins TRBV27 and TRBJ2-5, with D hard to call. The J call may not be correct, given that the DNA end is closer to TRBJ2-1. The germline gives CDR1 MNHEY, CDR2 SMNVEV (reference sequence). The CDR3 is 13 residues long. The CDR3 DNA reads as TGTGCCAGCAGTTTTAACACAAACAATGAGCAGTTCTTC. It codes for CASSFNTNNEQFF.

This rearrangement joins TRBV11-2 to TRBJ2-5; the match to TRBD1 covers 9 bases. The CDR3 is 16 amino acids. V lost 2 bases, J lost 0 bases, and 4 bases stayed unmatched. Germline V lookup: CDR1 SGHAT, CDR2 FQNNGV. This chain's CDR3 is CASSLWDRVDQETQYF. The CDR3 nucleotides read TGTGCCAGCAGCTTATGGGACAGGGTGGACCAAGAGACCCAGTACTTC.

The CDR3 loop reads CASSQEIEGYGYTF. The CDR3 bases are TGTGCCAGCAGCCAAGAGATCGAGGGCTATGGCTACACCTTC. The rearrangement links TRBV3-1 to TRBJ1-2; D not certain. This CDR3 has 14 residues. Deletions cut 0 bases from V and 4 bases from J, with 9 bases between. Germline loops: CDR1 LGHDT, CDR2 YNNKEL (reference sequence).